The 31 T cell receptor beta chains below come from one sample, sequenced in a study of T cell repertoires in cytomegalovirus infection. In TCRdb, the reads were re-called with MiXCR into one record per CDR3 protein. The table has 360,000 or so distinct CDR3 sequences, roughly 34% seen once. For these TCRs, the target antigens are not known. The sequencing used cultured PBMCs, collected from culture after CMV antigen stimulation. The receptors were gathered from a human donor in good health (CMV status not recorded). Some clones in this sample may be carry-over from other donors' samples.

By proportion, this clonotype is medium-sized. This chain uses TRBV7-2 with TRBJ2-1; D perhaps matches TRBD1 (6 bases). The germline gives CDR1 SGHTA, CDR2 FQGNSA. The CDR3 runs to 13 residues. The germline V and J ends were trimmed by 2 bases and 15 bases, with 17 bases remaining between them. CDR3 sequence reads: CASSLSSRDNLFF. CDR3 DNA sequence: TGTGCCAGCAGCTTATCCTCCCGGGACAACCTGTTCTTC.

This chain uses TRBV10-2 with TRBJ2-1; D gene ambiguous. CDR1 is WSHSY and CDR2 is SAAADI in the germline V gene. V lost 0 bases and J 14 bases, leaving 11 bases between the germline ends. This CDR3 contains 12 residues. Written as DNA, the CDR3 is TGCGCCAGCAGTGAGTCTGGTAGCCTGGAGTTCTTC. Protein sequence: CASSESGSLEFF.

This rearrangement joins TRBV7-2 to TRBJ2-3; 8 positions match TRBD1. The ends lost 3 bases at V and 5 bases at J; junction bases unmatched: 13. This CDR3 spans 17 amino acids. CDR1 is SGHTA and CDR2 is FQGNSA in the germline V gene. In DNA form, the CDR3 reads TGTGCCAGCAGCTTGGCAGGGGGCCGGGGGTTCGGAGATACGCAGTATTTT. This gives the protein CASSLAGGRGFGDTQYF.

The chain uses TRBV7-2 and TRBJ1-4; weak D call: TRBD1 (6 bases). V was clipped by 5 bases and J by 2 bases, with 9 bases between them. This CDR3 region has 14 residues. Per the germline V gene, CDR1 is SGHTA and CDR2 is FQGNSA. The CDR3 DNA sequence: TGTGCCAGCAGCCGACAGGCCACTAATGAAAAACTGTTTTTT. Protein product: CASSRQATNEKLFF. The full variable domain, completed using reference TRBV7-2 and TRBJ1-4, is GAGVSQSPSNKVTEKGKDVELRCDPISGHTALYWYRQSLGQGLEFLIYFQGNSAPDKSGLPSDRFSAERTGGSVSTLTIQRTQQEDSAVYLCASSRQATNEKLFFGSGTQLSVL.

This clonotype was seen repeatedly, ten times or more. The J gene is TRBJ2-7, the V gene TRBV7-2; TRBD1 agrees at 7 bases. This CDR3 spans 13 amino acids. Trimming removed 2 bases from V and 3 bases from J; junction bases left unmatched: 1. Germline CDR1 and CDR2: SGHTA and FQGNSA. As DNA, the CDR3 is TGTGCCAGCAGCTTACCAGGGGGCTACGAGCAGTACTTC. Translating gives CASSLPGGYEQYF.

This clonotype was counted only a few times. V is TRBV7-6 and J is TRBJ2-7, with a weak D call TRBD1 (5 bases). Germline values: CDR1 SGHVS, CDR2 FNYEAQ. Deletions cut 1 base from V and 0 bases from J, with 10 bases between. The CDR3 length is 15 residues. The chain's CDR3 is CASSLETASSYEQYF. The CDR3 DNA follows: TGTGCCAGCAGCTTAGAGACAGCGAGCTCCTACGAGCAGTACTTC.

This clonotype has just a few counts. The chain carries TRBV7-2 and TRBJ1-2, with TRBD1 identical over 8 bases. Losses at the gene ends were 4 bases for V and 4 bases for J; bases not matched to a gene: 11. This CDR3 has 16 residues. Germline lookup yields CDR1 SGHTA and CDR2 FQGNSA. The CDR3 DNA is TGTGCCAGCAGCTCCGGCCAGGGGGCCTTGCGCTATGGCTACACCTTC. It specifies CASSSGQGALRYGYTF.

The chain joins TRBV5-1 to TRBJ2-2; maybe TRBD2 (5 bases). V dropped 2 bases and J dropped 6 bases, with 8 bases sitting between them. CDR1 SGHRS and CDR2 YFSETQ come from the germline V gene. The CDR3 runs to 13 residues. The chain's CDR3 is CASSFGVAGELFF. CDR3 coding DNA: TGCGCCAGCAGCTTCGGGGTCGCCGGGGAGCTGTTTTTT. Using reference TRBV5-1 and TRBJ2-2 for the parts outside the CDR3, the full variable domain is KAGVTQTPRYLIKTRGQQVTLSCSPISGHRSVSWYQQTPGQGLQFLFEYFSETQRNKGNFPGRFSGRQFSNSRSEMNVSTLELGDSALYLCASSFGVAGELFFGEGSRLTVL.

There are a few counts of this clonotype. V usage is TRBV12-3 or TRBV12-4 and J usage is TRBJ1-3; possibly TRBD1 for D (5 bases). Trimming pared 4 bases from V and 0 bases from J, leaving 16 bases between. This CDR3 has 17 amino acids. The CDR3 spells CASSSGTGTGSGNTIYF. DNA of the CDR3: TGTGCCAGCAGTTCCGGGACCGGGACGGGCTCTGGAAACACCATATATTTT.

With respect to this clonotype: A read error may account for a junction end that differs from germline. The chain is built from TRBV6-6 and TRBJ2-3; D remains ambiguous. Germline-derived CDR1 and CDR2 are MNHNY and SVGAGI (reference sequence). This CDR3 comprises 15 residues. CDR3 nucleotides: TGTGCCAGCAGTGACTCGTCAGCTGGCACAGATACGCAGTATTTT. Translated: CASSDSSAGTDTQYF.

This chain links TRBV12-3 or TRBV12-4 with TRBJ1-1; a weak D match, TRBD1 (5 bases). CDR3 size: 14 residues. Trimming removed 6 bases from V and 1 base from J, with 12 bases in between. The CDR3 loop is CASSPTDTNTEAFF. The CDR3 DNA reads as TGTGCCAGCAGCCCGACAGATACGAACACTGAAGCTTTCTTT.

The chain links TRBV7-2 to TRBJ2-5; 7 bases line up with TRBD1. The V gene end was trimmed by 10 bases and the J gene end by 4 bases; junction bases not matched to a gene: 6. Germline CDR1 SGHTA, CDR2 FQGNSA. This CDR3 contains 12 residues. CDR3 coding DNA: TGTGCCACCCGGGACAGAGCAGAGACCCAGTACTTC. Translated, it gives CATRDRAETQYF. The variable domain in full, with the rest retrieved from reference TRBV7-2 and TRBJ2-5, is GAGVSQSPSNKVTEKGKDVELRCDPISGHTALYWYRQSLGQGLEFLIYFQGNSAPDKSGLPSDRFSAERTGGSVSTLTIQRTQQEDSAVYLCATRDRAETQYFGPGTRLLVL.

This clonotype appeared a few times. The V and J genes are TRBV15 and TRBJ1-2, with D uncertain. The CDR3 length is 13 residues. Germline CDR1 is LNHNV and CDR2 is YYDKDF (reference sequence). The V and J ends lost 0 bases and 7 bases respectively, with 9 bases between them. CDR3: CATSRDLKAGYTF. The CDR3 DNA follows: TGTGCCACCAGCAGAGATCTTAAAGCTGGCTACACCTTC.

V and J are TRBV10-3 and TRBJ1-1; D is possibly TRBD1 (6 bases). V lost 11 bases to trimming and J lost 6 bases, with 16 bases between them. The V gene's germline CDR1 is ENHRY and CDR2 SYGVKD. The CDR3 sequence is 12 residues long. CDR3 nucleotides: TGTGCCTCCCGGGGGGGCGTGGCTGAAGCTTTCTTT. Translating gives CASRGGVAEAFF.

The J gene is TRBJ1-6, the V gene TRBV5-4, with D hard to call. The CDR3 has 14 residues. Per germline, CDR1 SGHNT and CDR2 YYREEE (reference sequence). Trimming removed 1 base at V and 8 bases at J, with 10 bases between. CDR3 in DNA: TGTGCCAGCAGCTTGTGGCCAGCTGATTCACCCCTCCACTTT. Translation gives CASSLWPADSPLHF.

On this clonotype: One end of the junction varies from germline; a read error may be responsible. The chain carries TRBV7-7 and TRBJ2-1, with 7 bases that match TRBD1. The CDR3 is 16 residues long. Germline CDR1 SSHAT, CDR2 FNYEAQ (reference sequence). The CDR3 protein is CASSLGGLTHYNEQFF. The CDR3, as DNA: TGTGCTAGCAGCCTAGGGGGCCTCACCCACTACAATGAGCAGTTCTTC.

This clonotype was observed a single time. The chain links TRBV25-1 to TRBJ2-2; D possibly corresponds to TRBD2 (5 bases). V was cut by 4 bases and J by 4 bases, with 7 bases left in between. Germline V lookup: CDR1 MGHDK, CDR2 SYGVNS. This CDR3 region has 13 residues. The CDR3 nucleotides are TGTGCCAGCAGTGGAGGGCTCACCGGGGAGCTGTTTTTT. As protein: CASSGGLTGELFF.

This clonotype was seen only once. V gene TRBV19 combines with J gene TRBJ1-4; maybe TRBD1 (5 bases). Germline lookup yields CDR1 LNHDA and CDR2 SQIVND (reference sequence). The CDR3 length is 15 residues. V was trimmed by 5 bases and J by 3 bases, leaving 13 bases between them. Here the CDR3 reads CASSSLGVSNEKLFF. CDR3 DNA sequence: TGTGCCAGTAGTTCTCTGGGGGTCTCTAATGAAAAACTGTTTTTT.

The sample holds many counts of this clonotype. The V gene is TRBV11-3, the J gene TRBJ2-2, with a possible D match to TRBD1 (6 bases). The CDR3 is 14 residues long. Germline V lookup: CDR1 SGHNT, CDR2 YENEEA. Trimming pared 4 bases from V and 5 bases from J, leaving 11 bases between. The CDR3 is CASSSRQGTGELFF. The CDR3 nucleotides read TGTGCCAGCAGCTCCAGGCAGGGGACCGGGGAGCTGTTTTTT.

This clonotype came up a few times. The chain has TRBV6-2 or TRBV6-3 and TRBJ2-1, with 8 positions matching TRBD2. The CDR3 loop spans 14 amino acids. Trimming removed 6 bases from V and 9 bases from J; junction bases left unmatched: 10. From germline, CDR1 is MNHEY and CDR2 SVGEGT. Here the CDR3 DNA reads TGTGCCAGCAGACAGCGGACTAGCTTGAGTGAGCAGTTCTTC. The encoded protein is CASRQRTSLSEQFF.

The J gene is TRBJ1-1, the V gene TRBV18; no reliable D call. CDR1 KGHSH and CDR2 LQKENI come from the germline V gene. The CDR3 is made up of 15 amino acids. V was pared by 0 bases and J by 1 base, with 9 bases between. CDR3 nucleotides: TGTGCCAGCTCACCACCGCAGCGCCCGAACACTGAAGCTTTCTTT. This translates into CASSPPQRPNTEAFF.

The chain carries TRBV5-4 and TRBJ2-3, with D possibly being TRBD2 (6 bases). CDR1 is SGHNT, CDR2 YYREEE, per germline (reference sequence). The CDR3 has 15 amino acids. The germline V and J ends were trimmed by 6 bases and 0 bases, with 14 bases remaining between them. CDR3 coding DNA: TGTGCCAGCACCGGCGTCAGCGGGAGCACAGATACGCAGTATTTT. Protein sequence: CASTGVSGSTDTQYF.

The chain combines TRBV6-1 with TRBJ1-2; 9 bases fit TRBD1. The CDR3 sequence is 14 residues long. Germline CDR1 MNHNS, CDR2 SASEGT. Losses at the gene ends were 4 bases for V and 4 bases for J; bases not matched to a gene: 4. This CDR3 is CASSGQGVSYGYTF. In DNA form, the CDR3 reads TGTGCCAGCAGTGGACAGGGGGTCAGCTATGGCTACACCTTC.

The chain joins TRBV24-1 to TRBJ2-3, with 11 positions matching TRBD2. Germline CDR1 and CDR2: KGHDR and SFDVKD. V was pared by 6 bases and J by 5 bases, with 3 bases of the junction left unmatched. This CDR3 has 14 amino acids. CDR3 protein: CATSTSGSGDTQYF. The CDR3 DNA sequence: TGTGCCACCAGTACTAGCGGGAGTGGAGATACGCAGTATTTT.

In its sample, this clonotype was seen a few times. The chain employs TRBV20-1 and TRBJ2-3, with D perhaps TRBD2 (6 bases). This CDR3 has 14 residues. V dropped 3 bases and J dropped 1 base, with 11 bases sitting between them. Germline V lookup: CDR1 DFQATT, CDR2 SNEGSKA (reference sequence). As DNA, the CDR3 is TGCAGTGCTAGGTCGGGGGAGGGCACAGATACGCAGTATTTT. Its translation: CSARSGEGTDTQYF.

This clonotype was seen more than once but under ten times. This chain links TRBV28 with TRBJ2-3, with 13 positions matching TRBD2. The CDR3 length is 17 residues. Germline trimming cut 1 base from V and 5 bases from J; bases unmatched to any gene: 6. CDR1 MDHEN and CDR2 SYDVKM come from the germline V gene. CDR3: CASSLSGLAGAVDTQYF. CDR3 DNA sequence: TGTGCCAGCAGTTTATCCGGACTAGCGGGAGCAGTAGATACGCAGTATTTT.

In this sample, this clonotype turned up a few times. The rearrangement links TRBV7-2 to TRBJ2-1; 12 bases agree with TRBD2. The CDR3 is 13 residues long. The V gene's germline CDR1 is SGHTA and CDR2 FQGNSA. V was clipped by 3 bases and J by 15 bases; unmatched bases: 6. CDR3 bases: TGTGCCAGCAGCTTGACTAGCGGGAGCGATCTGTTCTTC. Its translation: CASSLTSGSDLFF.

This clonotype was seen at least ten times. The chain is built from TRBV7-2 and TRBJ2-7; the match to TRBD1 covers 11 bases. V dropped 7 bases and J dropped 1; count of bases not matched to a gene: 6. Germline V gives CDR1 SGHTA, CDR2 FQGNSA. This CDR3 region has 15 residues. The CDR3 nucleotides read TGTGCCAGCACCGGGACAGGGGGTCTGTCCTACGAGCAGTACTTC. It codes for CASTGTGGLSYEQYF.

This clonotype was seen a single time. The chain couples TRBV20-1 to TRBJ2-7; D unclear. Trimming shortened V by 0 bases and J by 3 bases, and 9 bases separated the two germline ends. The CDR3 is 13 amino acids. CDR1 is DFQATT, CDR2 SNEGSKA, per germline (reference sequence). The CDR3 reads CSARDSAVYEQYF. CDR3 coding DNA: TGCAGTGCTAGAGATTCAGCCGTCTACGAGCAGTACTTC.

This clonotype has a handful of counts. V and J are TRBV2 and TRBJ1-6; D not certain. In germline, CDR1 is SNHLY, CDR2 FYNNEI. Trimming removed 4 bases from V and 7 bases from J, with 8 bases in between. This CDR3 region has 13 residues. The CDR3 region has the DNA TGTGCCAGCAGTGGAGGACCGAATTCACCCCTCCACTTT. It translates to CASSGGPNSPLHF.

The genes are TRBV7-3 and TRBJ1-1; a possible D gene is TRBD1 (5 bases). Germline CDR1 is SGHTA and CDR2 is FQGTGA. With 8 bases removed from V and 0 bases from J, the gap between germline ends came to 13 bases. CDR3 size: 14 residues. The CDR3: CASDTGGMNTEAFF. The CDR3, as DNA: TGTGCCAGCGATACGGGGGGAATGAACACTGAAGCTTTCTTT.